A single sample gave rise to the 22 T cell receptor beta chains below, sequenced in a study of identical twins. TCRdb redid the calling of the 5' RACE reads with MiXCR, one entry per CDR3 protein. The sample gives fewer than 250,000 distinct CDR3 sequences, about a tenth of which show up once; 5% to 6.5% is in the top ten. Sequencing was done on a sample of memory (CD45RO+) T cells sorted from blood. All receptors derive from a young woman in good health.

The rearrangement uses TRBV11-2 and TRBJ2-6; possible D gene TRBD1, 5 bases. The CDR3 has 15 amino acids. Trimming stripped 5 bases from V and 3 bases from J, with 11 bases between. CDR1 is SGHAT and CDR2 is FQNNGV in the germline V gene. In DNA form, the CDR3 reads TGTGCCAGCAGCAATGCAGGGTATGGGGCCAACGTCCTGACTTTC. It is translated as CASSNAGYGANVLTF.

V and J are TRBV21-1 and TRBJ2-1; the table names TRBD1, a call not compared with the DNA. TRBV21-1 is classified as a pseudogene. This CDR3 comprises 15 residues. CDR3 residues: CASSKGGRPDNEQFF. In nucleotides, the CDR3 is TGTGCCAGCAGCAAGGGCGGGAGGCCCGACAATGAGCAGTTCTTC.

In DNA form, the CDR3 reads TGCAGTGCTAGAGCCGGGACAGGGTGGAGCTACACCTTC. Residues: CSARAGTGWSYTF. The V and J genes are TRBV20-1 and TRBJ1-2; 9 bases are shared with TRBD1. V lost 1 base, J lost 9 bases, and 6 bases stayed unmatched. CDR3 size: 13 residues. In germline, CDR1 is DFQATT, CDR2 SNEGSKA (reference sequence).

This clonotype has a count of ten or more. The rearrangement links TRBV12-3 or TRBV12-4 to TRBJ2-2, with 13 bases identical to TRBD2. V shed 6 bases and J 7 bases; nucleotides not matched to a gene: 5. The CDR3 consists of 15 residues. The CDR3 DNA reads TGTGCCAGCAGCCGGACTAGCGGGGGTATCGGGGAGCTGTTTTTT. Amino acids: CASSRTSGGIGELFF.

This sequence joins TRBV5-1 and TRBJ2-2; D assignment may be TRBD1 or TRBD2 (6 bases each). There are 12 residues in the CDR3. V gave up 7 bases and J gave up 4 bases, with 8 bases separating them. Germline V gene sequence: CDR1 SGHRS, CDR2 YFSETQ. The CDR3 DNA is TGCGCCAGCGGGGGGCTCACCGGGGAGCTGTTTTTT. Its translation is CASGGLTGELFF.

This clonotype was seen only a few times. The CDR3 region has the DNA TGCAGTGCCCCGGACGTCAATCCCCCTGAAGCTTTCTTT. Amino acid sequence: CSAPDVNPPEAFF. This chain links TRBV20-1 with TRBJ1-1; D gene uncertain. Trimming took 6 bases from V and 6 from J, leaving 17 bases between them. Germline assignment: CDR1 DFQATT and CDR2 SNEGSKA (reference sequence). This CDR3 contains 13 residues.

This clonotype was counted a few times. This chain joins TRBV6-5 and TRBJ2-5; D is perhaps TRBD1 or TRBD2 (6 bases each). Germline CDR1 and CDR2: MNHEY and SVGAGI. This CDR3 is built from 15 residues. The germline V and J ends were trimmed by 2 bases and 5 bases, with 15 bases remaining between them. CDR3 in DNA: TGTGCCAGCAGTTACCCTAAGGGGGGCGCGGAGACCCAGTACTTC. Its translation is CASSYPKGGAETQYF.

This clonotype was observed at least ten times. J is TRBJ2-5 and V is TRBV29-1; possible D gene TRBD2, 6 bases. V lost 4 bases, J lost 2 bases, and 11 bases lay in between. The germline V gene encodes CDR1 SQVTM and CDR2 ANQGSEA. The CDR3 loop spans 13 amino acids. The DNA for the CDR3 is TGCAGCGTTGCAAGGGCGGGACAAGAGACCCAGTACTTC. Translated, it gives CSVARAGQETQYF.

This clonotype came up many times. Here the CDR3 reads CASTRWGVNTEAFF. Written as DNA, the CDR3 is TGTGCCAGTACTCGCTGGGGGGTGAACACTGAAGCTTTCTTT. The chain employs TRBV19 and TRBJ1-1; D perhaps matches TRBD1 (5 bases). Trimming removed 7 bases from V and 0 bases from J, with 12 bases in between. In germline, CDR1 is LNHDA, CDR2 SQIVND (reference sequence). The CDR3 is made up of 14 amino acids. The whole variable domain, filled in from reference TRBV19 and TRBJ1-1, reads DGGITQSPKYLFRKEGQNVTLSCEQNLNHDAMYWYRQDPGQGLRLIYYSQIVNDFQKGDIAEGYSVSREKKESFPLTVTSAQKNPTAFYLCASTRWGVNTEAFFGQGTRLTVV.

This clonotype was seen once. The chain recombines TRBV19 with TRBJ2-6, with no clear D. Trimming stripped 6 bases from V and 0 bases from J, with 9 bases between. This CDR3 has 15 amino acids. CDR1 is LNHDA, CDR2 SQIVND, per germline (reference sequence). CDR3 nucleotides: TGTGCCAGTAGCCCACTGTCCTCTGGGGCCAACGTCCTGACTTTC. This gives the protein CASSPLSSGANVLTF.

The chain couples TRBV4-1 to TRBJ2-1, with TRBD2 matching over 8 bases. Germline CDR1 is MGHRA and CDR2 is YSYEKL. This CDR3 contains 15 residues. The V segment lost 1 base and the J segment 10 bases; nucleotides outside the gene matches: 9. The CDR3 DNA follows: TGCGCCAGCAGCCAAGTGAGGGGCGGGAGGCGAGAGCAGTTCTTC. Its protein is CASSQVRGGRREQFF.

The V call is TRBV27, the J call TRBJ1-1; D is unresolved. Trimming took 6 bases from V and 8 from J, leaving 13 bases between them. CDR1 and CDR2 from the germline V gene are MNHEY and SMNVEV (reference sequence). This CDR3 is 12 amino acids long. CDR3 in DNA: TGTGCCAGCAGCCTAACGGGCGGAGAAGCTTTCTTT. This gives the protein CASSLTGGEAFF.

The table lists this clonotype with many counts. This sequence joins TRBV7-2 and TRBJ2-3; tentatively, D is TRBD2 (6 bases). Germline V gene data show CDR1 as SGHTA and CDR2 as FQGNSA. Trimming stripped 5 bases from V and 0 bases from J, with 12 bases between. CDR3 size: 15 residues. This CDR3 is CASSKRASSTDTQYF. CDR3 nucleotides: TGTGCCAGCAGCAAGCGGGCATCTAGCACAGATACGCAGTATTTT.

This clonotype was seen ten or more times. The rearrangement joins TRBV4-2 to TRBJ1-1, with D hard to call. This CDR3 has 15 amino acids. Germline values: CDR1 LGHNA, CDR2 YNFKEQ. Deletions cut 1 base from V and 6 bases from J, with 15 bases between. The CDR3 DNA reads TGTGCCAGCAGCCAAGGGATCGAATGGGCGGCTGAAGCTTTCTTT. As protein: CASSQGIEWAAEAFF.

The chain recombines TRBV20-1 with TRBJ2-3, with D possibly being TRBD1 (5 bases). The V end was cut by 3 bases, the J end by 4 bases, with 11 bases between. This CDR3 is built from 13 residues. The germline V gene has CDR1 DFQATT and CDR2 SNEGSKA (reference sequence). CDR3 loop: CSARISRADTQYF. CDR3 bases: TGCAGTGCTAGGATTAGCAGGGCAGATACGCAGTATTTT.

In this sample, this clonotype turned up a few times. This chain connects TRBV20-1 to TRBJ1-3, with D perhaps matching TRBD1 (5 bases). The V end lost 6 bases, the J end lost 0 bases, and 12 bases lay between the germline ends. Per germline, CDR1 DFQATT and CDR2 SNEGSKA (reference sequence). There are 14 residues in the CDR3. The CDR3 sequence: CSATGSTSGNTIYF. As DNA, the CDR3 is TGCAGTGCCACAGGATCTACCTCTGGAAACACCATATATTTT.

This clonotype was counted only a few times. This sequence joins TRBV29-1 and TRBJ2-1; 7 positions match TRBD1. CDR3 length: 14 amino acids. CDR1 is SQVTM and CDR2 is ANQGSEA in the germline V gene. V dropped 7 bases and J dropped 6; count of bases not matched to a gene: 12. The CDR3 loop is CSAQRFRQGNEQFF. CDR3 coding DNA: TGCAGCGCCCAGAGGTTCCGACAGGGCAATGAGCAGTTCTTC.

This clonotype has just a few counts. The chain combines TRBV7-2 with TRBJ1-2, with 7 bases that match TRBD1. The CDR3 has 15 amino acids. CDR1 and CDR2 (germline): SGHTA, FQGNSA. Trimming took 5 bases from V and 7 from J; bases not matched to a gene: 13. CDR3 bases: TGTGCCAGCAGCACCATTCTCCGACAGGGCGGTGGCTACACCTTC. This gives the protein CASSTILRQGGGYTF.

This clonotype was observed many times. The chain recombines TRBV4-3 with TRBJ1-3; D is uncertain. There are 14 residues in the CDR3. Germline V gene sequence: CDR1 LGHNA, CDR2 YSLEER. Trimming took off 0 bases at V and 3 bases at J, with 6 bases between the two ends. The DNA for the CDR3 is TGCGCCAGCAGCCAAGAGAGCATTGGAAACACCATATATTTT. Amino acid sequence: CASSQESIGNTIYF.

Only a few counts were recorded for this clonotype. The DNA of the CDR3 is TGTGCCAGCACGACAGGTCCTTCGGGCCCTCAGCAGTACTTC. This gives the protein CASTTGPSGPQQYF. This chain joins TRBV18 and TRBJ2-7, with D perhaps matching TRBD1 (6 bases). The V and J ends lost 8 bases and 8 bases respectively, with 22 bases between them. This CDR3 spans 14 amino acids. Germline V CDR1 and CDR2: KGHSH, LQKENI.

This rearrangement joins TRBV12-3 or TRBV12-4 to TRBJ2-3; D remains unclear. This CDR3 is built from 16 residues. V lost 0 bases and J lost 2, with 12 bases in between. The DNA of the CDR3 is TGTGCCAGCAGTTTAGCGCTGTTCCGGTTCACAGATACGCAGTATTTT. Residues: CASSLALFRFTDTQYF.

This clonotype was detected only a few times. The V and J genes are TRBV18 and TRBJ2-5; 9 bases agree with TRBD1. V was clipped by 3 bases and J by 1 base; unmatched bases: 15. The CDR3 consists of 19 residues. Germline V lookup: CDR1 KGHSH, CDR2 LQKENI. CDR3 amino acids: CASSPIAPGTGHSQETQYF. The CDR3, as DNA: TGTGCCAGCTCACCGATTGCCCCCGGGACAGGGCATTCCCAAGAGACCCAGTACTTC. The whole variable domain, filled in from reference TRBV18 and TRBJ2-5, reads NAGVMQNPRHLVRRRGQEARLRCSPMKGHSHVYWYRQLPEEGLKFMVYLQKENIIDESGMPKERFSAEFPKEGPSILRIQQVVRGDSAAYFCASSPIAPGTGHSQETQYFGPGTRLLVL.